One sample yielded the 23 T cell receptor beta chains listed below, sequenced in a study of post-analysis software for immune sequencing data. cDNA libraries of TCR beta carried unique molecular identifiers. Each CDR3 protein is one row after TCRdb ran MiXCR on the PCR reads. The sample includes about 460,000 distinct CDR3 sequences, 40% to 55% of them seen just once. What these receptors recognize is not known. Findings of the study overall: The five TRBV segments detected at higher frequency in patients than in controls included TRBV5-6, TRBV5-1 and TRBV20-1.

Sequenced: blood. These receptors were collected from a girl aged 10-17 years with multiple sclerosis.

V usage is TRBV7-2 and J usage is TRBJ2-1; TRBD1 matches at 7 bases. Germline V gene lookup returns CDR1 SGHTA and CDR2 FQGNSA. The trim removed 7 bases at V and 1 base at J, leaving 7 bases unmatched. This CDR3 comprises 15 residues. The chain's CDR3 is CASKGTALSYNEQFF. The CDR3 DNA sequence: TGTGCCAGCAAAGGGACAGCATTGTCCTACAATGAGCAGTTCTTC.

The sample holds a few counts of this clonotype. The chain links TRBV10-3 to TRBJ2-7; 10 bases fit TRBD1. The CDR3 is made up of 13 amino acids. Germline values: CDR1 ENHRY, CDR2 SYGVKD. J gave up 6 bases and V 7 bases, and 6 bases lay outside the gene matches. The CDR3 nucleotides read TGTGCCATCAACCTGGACAGGGGGAGCGAGCAGTACTTC. This gives the protein CAINLDRGSEQYF.

On this clonotype: A much larger clone differs from this one at a single base, so this may be a read error. The rearrangement joins TRBV7-9 to TRBJ2-1, with 9 bases that match TRBD2. This CDR3 contains 16 residues. V lost 3 bases, J lost 5 bases, and 8 bases stayed unmatched. Germline V CDR1 and CDR2: SEHNR, FQNEAQ (reference sequence). CDR3 sequence (DNA): TGTGCCAGCAGCTTGTCCCTAGCGGGATCCCACAATGAGCAGTTCTTC. It codes for CASSLSLAGSHNEQFF.

The chain employs TRBV29-1 and TRBJ2-3, with TRBD2 identical over 7 bases. Germline CDR1 reads SQVTM; CDR2 reads ANQGSEA. The CDR3 has 16 amino acids. The V gene end was trimmed by 0 bases and the J gene end by 2 bases; junction bases not matched to a gene: 8. CDR3 amino acids: CSVEDLVSGHTDTQYF. The CDR3 DNA reads TGCAGCGTTGAAGATCTGGTTAGCGGGCACACAGATACGCAGTATTTT.

This clonotype has only a few counts. The CDR3 sequence is CASSHSQESGYGYTF. The CDR3 DNA follows: TGTGCCAGCAGCCACTCTCAGGAAAGCGGATATGGCTACACCTTC. V is TRBV3-1 and J is TRBJ1-2; D gene ambiguous. Germline CDR1 and CDR2: LGHDT and YNNKEL (reference sequence). Trimming took off 3 bases at V and 5 bases at J, with 16 bases between the two ends. The CDR3 runs 15 residues.

The sample holds a few counts of this clonotype. The chain combines TRBV20-1 with TRBJ1-4; D perhaps matches TRBD1 (6 bases). V was clipped by 3 bases and J by 2 bases, with 10 bases between them. Germline CDR1 is DFQATT and CDR2 is SNEGSKA (reference sequence). This CDR3 contains 14 residues. Here the CDR3 DNA reads TGCAGTGCTAGGGGGGCGGGGACTAATGAAAAACTGTTTTTT. This gives the protein CSARGAGTNEKLFF.

V and J are TRBV7-9 and TRBJ2-5; D possibly corresponds to TRBD2 (6 bases). The CDR3 consists of 14 residues. The V and J ends lost 4 bases and 1 base respectively, with 10 bases between them. The germline CDR1 and CDR2 sequences are SEHNR and FQNEAQ (reference sequence). The CDR3 DNA reads as TGTGCCAGCAGCTCCCGGGACTTCCAAGAGACCCAGTACTTC. It is translated as CASSSRDFQETQYF.

This chain connects TRBV28 to TRBJ2-7, with D hard to call. The CDR3 covers 16 residues. Trimming removed 2 bases from V and 0 bases from J, with 14 bases in between. The germline gives CDR1 MDHEN, CDR2 SYDVKM. CDR3 in DNA: TGTGCCAGCAGTTTAGCCCCGGTAACCAGCTCCTACGAGCAGTACTTC. As protein: CASSLAPVTSSYEQYF.

CDR3 DNA: TGTGCCAGCAGCTTAGAAATAGGGAGAGGAGAGACCCAGTACTTC. Residues: CASSLEIGRGETQYF. The chain couples TRBV7-2 to TRBJ2-5; D is possibly TRBD2 (5 bases). The CDR3 runs to 15 residues. CDR1 SGHTA and CDR2 FQGNSA come from the germline V gene. Trimming took off 1 base at V and 4 bases at J, with 13 bases between the two ends.

This clonotype turned up a few times. V and J are TRBV3-1 and TRBJ1-1; no clear D. Between the trimmed V and J ends, which lost 3 bases and 5 bases, there was a span of 4 bases. CDR1 and CDR2 (germline): LGHDT, YNNKEL (reference sequence). The CDR3 totals 11 residues. The CDR3 protein is CASSQRTEAFF. In nucleotides, the CDR3 is TGTGCCAGCAGCCAGAGGACTGAAGCTTTCTTT.

The J gene is TRBJ1-4, the V gene TRBV5-8, with unresolved D. Germline V gene data show CDR1 as SGHTS and CDR2 as YDEGEE. The CDR3 sequence is 14 residues long. V dropped 4 bases and J dropped 5 bases, with 12 bases sitting between them. In DNA form, the CDR3 reads TGTGCCAGCAGCCGGCCTAGGCTCAATGAAAAACTGTTTTTT. Amino acid sequence: CASSRPRLNEKLFF.

This clonotype turned up a few times. The chain carries TRBV7-9 and TRBJ2-7; 9 bases are a match to TRBD2. In germline, CDR1 is SEHNR, CDR2 FQNEAQ (reference sequence). The J segment lost 3 bases and the V segment lost 4 bases, leaving 10 bases of the junction unmatched. CDR3 length: 16 residues. CDR3 sequence reads: CASSSPTSGTIYEQYF. The DNA for the CDR3 is TGTGCCAGCAGCTCCCCGACTAGCGGTACCATCTACGAGCAGTACTTC.

CDR3 sequence reads: CASSQVVLSGQDLPRTDTQYF. The CDR3 DNA reads as TGCGCCAGCAGCCAAGTTGTTCTATCGGGACAGGACCTCCCTCGCACAGATACGCAGTATTTT. The chain joins TRBV4-1 to TRBJ2-3, with 8 nucleotides matching TRBD1. CDR3 length: 21 residues. J lost 1 base, V lost 1 base, and 19 bases had no gene match. Looked up from germline, CDR1 is MGHRA and CDR2 is YSYEKL.

This chain connects TRBV5-1 to TRBJ2-4; D may match TRBD1 or TRBD2 (5 bases each). The closer fit of TRBJ2-7 to the DNA end suggests the J call may be wrong. This CDR3 has 13 residues. The germline V gene encodes CDR1 SGHRS and CDR2 YFSETQ. The CDR3 DNA follows: TGCGCCAGCAGCCCAGAGGGGAGCTACGAGCAGTACTTC. Amino acids: CASSPEGSYEQYF.

In its sample, this clonotype was seen a few times. The chain recombines TRBV5-1 with TRBJ2-7; 9 nucleotides match TRBD2. The CDR3 totals 15 residues. Germline CDR1 is SGHRS and CDR2 is YFSETQ. V trimming: 5 bases; J trimming: 3 bases; junction bases outside the gene matches: 9. The CDR3: CASSPVAGEFYEQYF. CDR3 nucleotides: TGCGCCAGCAGTCCGGTAGCGGGAGAATTCTACGAGCAGTACTTC.

The genes are TRBV4-3 and TRBJ2-1, with 7 bases aligning to TRBD1. This CDR3 is 16 amino acids long. CDR1 LGHNA and CDR2 YSLEER come from the germline V gene. J gave up 0 bases and V 0 bases, and 2 bases lay outside the gene matches. CDR3 region: CASSQDSGGSYNEQFF. The CDR3 DNA follows: TGCGCCAGCAGCCAAGACTCAGGGGGCTCCTACAATGAGCAGTTCTTC.

J is TRBJ2-5 and V is TRBV20-1, with 12 nucleotides matching TRBD2. The V gene end was trimmed by 6 bases and the J gene end by 2 bases; junction bases not matched to a gene: 16. The CDR3 runs 18 residues. Germline loops: CDR1 DFQATT, CDR2 SNEGSKA (reference sequence). Here the CDR3 reads CSAQPTSGRWVSQETQYF. The CDR3 nucleotides read TGCAGTGCCCAGCCCACTAGCGGGAGGTGGGTTTCTCAAGAGACCCAGTACTTC.

With regard to this clonotype: One end of the junction does not line up with germline, which may come from a read error. This chain joins TRBV4-2 and TRBJ2-1; 16 bases align to TRBD2. CDR3 length: 16 residues. The germline gives CDR1 LGHNA, CDR2 YNFKEQ. The CDR3: CVSSQHGTSGRAEQFF. CDR3 bases: TGTGTCAGCAGCCAGCACGGGACTAGCGGGAGGGCCGAGCAGTTCTTC.

This rearrangement joins TRBV12-3 or TRBV12-4 to TRBJ1-6; TRBD1 might be the D (6 bases). The V and J ends lost 5 bases and 7 bases respectively, with 18 bases between them. This CDR3 has 16 residues. This CDR3 reads CASSPQRGRRNSPLHF. The CDR3 DNA sequence: TGTGCCAGCAGTCCCCAGCGGGGGCGCCGGAATTCACCCCTCCACTTT.

The CDR3 nucleotides read TGTGCCAGCAGTCCACTAGCTGGACGGAACTCCTACGAGCAGTACTTC. The encoded protein is CASSPLAGRNSYEQYF. V usage is TRBV28 and J usage is TRBJ2-7, with D perhaps matching TRBD2 (6 bases). The CDR3 contains 16 residues. Germline values: CDR1 MDHEN, CDR2 SYDVKM. Trimming shortened V by 5 bases and J by 0 bases, and 17 bases separated the two germline ends.

The genes are TRBV9 and TRBJ2-6; the D gene could be TRBD1 or TRBD2 (6 bases each). V gave up 4 bases and J gave up 0 bases, with 26 bases separating them. There are 21 residues in the CDR3. CDR1 is SGDLS and CDR2 is YYNGEE in the germline V gene. For the CDR3, the DNA is TGTGCCAGCAGCCCAACAGGGACTCAAGGCGCCACAATCTCTGGGGCCAACGTCCTGACTTTC. Its translation: CASSPTGTQGATISGANVLTF.

DNA for the CDR3: TGTGCCAGCAGTGAAGTAGCAGGGTGGAATAATTCACCCCTCCACTTT. This gives the protein CASSEVAGWNNSPLHF. The rearrangement uses TRBV6-1 and TRBJ1-6; D may be TRBD1 (5 bases). V lost 1 base, J lost 5 bases, and 12 bases lay in between. Per germline, CDR1 MNHNS and CDR2 SASEGT. This CDR3 region has 16 residues.

The chain joins TRBV19 to TRBJ1-2; D unclear. This CDR3 is built from 13 residues. In germline, CDR1 is LNHDA, CDR2 SQIVND (reference sequence). V was cut by 1 base and J by 5 bases, with 8 bases left in between. CDR3 sequence reads: CASSIATAYGYTF. The CDR3 bases are TGTGCCAGTAGTATAGCGACGGCGTATGGCTACACCTTC. Together with reference TRBV19 and TRBJ1-2, the CDR3 gives the full variable domain: DGGITQSPKYLFRKEGQNVTLSCEQNLNHDAMYWYRQDPGQGLRLIYYSQIVNDFQKGDIAEGYSVSREKKESFPLTVTSAQKNPTAFYLCASSIATAYGYTFGSGTRLTVV.